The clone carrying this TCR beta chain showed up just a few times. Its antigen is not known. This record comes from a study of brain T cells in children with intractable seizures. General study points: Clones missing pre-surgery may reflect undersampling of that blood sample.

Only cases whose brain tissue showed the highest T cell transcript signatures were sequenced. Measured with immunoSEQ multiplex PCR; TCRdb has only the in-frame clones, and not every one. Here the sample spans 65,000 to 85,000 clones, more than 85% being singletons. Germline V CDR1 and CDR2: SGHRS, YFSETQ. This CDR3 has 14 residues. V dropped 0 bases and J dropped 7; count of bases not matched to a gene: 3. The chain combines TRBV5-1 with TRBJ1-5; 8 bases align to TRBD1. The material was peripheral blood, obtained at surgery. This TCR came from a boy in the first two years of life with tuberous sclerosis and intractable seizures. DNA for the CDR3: TGCGCCAGCAGCTTGGAGGCAGGGGGCCAGCCCCAGCATTTT. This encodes CASSLEAGGQPQHF.